The TCR beta chain described here comes from a study of graft-versus-host responses after intestinal transplantation. General study results and limits: Analysis identified GvH clones in recipient marrow, with some appearing first in ileum or blood. Elevated graft-versus-host to host-versus-graft clonal ratios in allografts were recorded for patients with graft-donor T cell macrochimerism.

Data came from immunoSEQ multiplex PCR; TCRdb stores just in-frame clones and leaves some out. The table has some 90,000 clones, about four fifths seen once. The length of the CDR3 is 12 residues. Germline V gene data show CDR1 as MDHEN and CDR2 as SYDVKM. V was trimmed by 6 bases and J by 4 bases, leaving 6 bases between them. Notes on this clone: Its antigen is unknown.

This chain links TRBV28 with TRBJ2-2; D gene ambiguous. The source of this sequence is a human donor who received an intestinal transplant. The specimen comprised unstimulated CD4+ T cells sorted from spleen or lymph node cells, sampled before intestinal transplant. DNA for the CDR3: TGTGCCAGCAGGTCTAGCACCGGGGAGCTGTTTTTT. Its protein is CASRSSTGELFF. The entire variable domain, with the rest obtained from reference TRBV28 and TRBJ2-2, is as follows: DVKVTQSSRYLVKRTGEKVFLECVQDMDHENMFWYRQDPGLGLRLIYFSYDVKMKEKGDIPEGYSVSREKKERFSLILESASTNQTSMYLCASRSSTGELFFGEGSRLTVL.